Presented here are 28 T cell receptor beta chains from one specimen sequenced in a study of T cell repertoires in cytomegalovirus infection. TCRdb reanalysed the reads using MiXCR and keeps one entry per CDR3 protein. The sample has approximately 400,000 distinct CDR3 sequences; approximately 32% are singletons. Sequenced input: PBMCs. Source of these receptors: a human donor in good health (CMV status not recorded). Some clones in this sample may be carry-over from other donors' samples.

With respect to this clonotype: No conserved phenylalanine or tryptophan ends this CDR3, so it is likely a read error. The gene calls are TRBV6-5 and TRBJ1-5; no definite D call. The CDR3 has 13 residues. CDR1 is MNHEY and CDR2 is SVGAGI in the germline V gene. V lost 2 bases to trimming and J lost 3 bases, with 5 bases between them. CDR3 in amino acids: CASSYRDNQPQHC. The CDR3 DNA reads TGTGCCAGCAGTTACCGAGACAATCAGCCCCAGCATTGT.

This clonotype has only a few counts. The chain recombines TRBV19 with TRBJ2-2, with 8 positions matching TRBD1. Germline V lookup: CDR1 LNHDA, CDR2 SQIVND (reference sequence). V dropped 8 bases and J dropped 4; count of bases not matched to a gene: 12. This CDR3 contains 16 residues. The CDR3 DNA sequence: TGTGCCAGTCGCACATTTCCAGGGGGCATCACCGGGGAGCTGTTTTTT. It is translated as CASRTFPGGITGELFF.

This clonotype has more than one count but fewer than ten. The chain has TRBV12-3 or TRBV12-4 and TRBJ1-2, with D tentatively TRBD1 (5 bases). This CDR3 is built from 14 residues. V lost 5 bases and J 8 bases, leaving 18 bases between the germline ends. CDR3 bases: TGTGCCAGCAGTCTTCAGGGTACTGGTCGGGGCTACACCTTC. This gives the protein CASSLQGTGRGYTF.

About this clonotype itself: A single base separates this from a much larger clone, so it may be a read error. The chain is built from TRBV7-8 and TRBJ1-5; 9 nucleotides line up with TRBD1. The ends lost 3 bases at V and 7 bases at J; junction bases unmatched: 7. The germline V gene encodes CDR1 SGHVS and CDR2 FQNEAQ. This CDR3 is 15 amino acids long. The CDR3 nucleotides are TGTGCCAGCAGCTTTGAGGGACAGGGTGTGCAGCCCCAGCATTTT. Its protein product is CASSFEGQGVQPQHF.

The chain couples TRBV20-1 to TRBJ2-2, with TRBD1 identical over 9 bases. The junction had 11 bases not matched to a gene; V was cut back by 2 bases and J by 4 bases. Per germline, CDR1 DFQATT and CDR2 SNEGSKA (reference sequence). The CDR3 extends over 17 amino acids. The CDR3 region is CSARLKGTGSPTGELFF. CDR3 coding DNA: TGCAGTGCTAGACTCAAAGGGACAGGGAGTCCCACCGGGGAGCTGTTTTTT.

The chain has TRBV9 and TRBJ2-1; the match to TRBD2 covers 9 bases. Germline-derived CDR1 and CDR2 are SGDLS and YYNGEE. The V and J ends lost 4 bases and 3 bases, in that order; junction bases with no gene match: 5. The CDR3 has 15 amino acids. CDR3 nucleotides: TGTGCCAGCAGCCGCAGCGGGGGGTTCTACAATGAGCAGTTCTTC. This encodes CASSRSGGFYNEQFF. The full variable domain, its missing parts supplied by reference TRBV9 and TRBJ2-1, is DSGVTQTPKHLITATGQRVTLRCSPRSGDLSVYWYQQSLDQGLQFLIQYYNGEERAKGNILERFSAQQFPDLHSELNLSSLELGDSALYFCASSRSGGFYNEQFFGPGTRLTVL.

This clonotype has more than one count but fewer than ten. This rearrangement joins TRBV19 to TRBJ2-2, with D unresolved. The CDR3 spans 14 residues. CDR1 is LNHDA and CDR2 is SQIVND in the germline V gene (reference sequence). The V gene lost 5 bases and the J gene lost 2 bases, with 9 bases spanning the gap. CDR3: CASSAQANTGELFF. The CDR3 coding sequence is TGTGCCAGTAGTGCCCAGGCCAACACCGGGGAGCTGTTTTTT. Full variable domain (remainder filled in from reference TRBV19 and TRBJ2-2): DGGITQSPKYLFRKEGQNVTLSCEQNLNHDAMYWYRQDPGQGLRLIYYSQIVNDFQKGDIAEGYSVSREKKESFPLTVTSAQKNPTAFYLCASSAQANTGELFFGEGSRLTVL.

V is TRBV7-9 and J is TRBJ1-5; perhaps TRBD1 as D (5 bases). Germline loops: CDR1 SEHNR, CDR2 FQNEAQ (reference sequence). Trimming removed 10 bases at V and 0 bases at J, with 10 bases between. This CDR3 comprises 13 residues. As DNA, the CDR3 is TGTGCCACGATCAGGGATAGCAATCAGCCCCAGCATTTT. This encodes CATIRDSNQPQHF. Based on the CDR3 plus reference TRBV7-9 and TRBJ1-5, the full variable domain is DTGVSQNPRHKITKRGQNVTFRCDPISEHNRLYWYRQTLGQGPEFLTYFQNEAQLEKSRLLSDRFSAERPKGSFSTLEIQRTEQGDSAMYLCATIRDSNQPQHFGDGTRLSIL.

This clonotype was seen at least ten times. The chain uses TRBV7-3 and TRBJ2-1; 12 nucleotides agree with TRBD2. Unmatched junction bases numbered 5, after V lost 2 bases and J lost 6 bases. The germline gives CDR1 SGHTA, CDR2 FQGTGA. CDR3 length: 16 amino acids. The CDR3 reads CASSLRSSGGGNEQFF. For the CDR3, the DNA is TGTGCCAGCAGCTTACGGTCTAGCGGGGGGGGCAATGAGCAGTTCTTC.

In its sample, this clonotype was seen a few times. The chain couples TRBV27 to TRBJ2-1; 12 bases fit TRBD2. Unmatched junction bases numbered 6, after V lost 5 bases and J lost 4 bases. CDR3 length: 16 amino acids. Germline V gene sequence: CDR1 MNHEY, CDR2 SMNVEV (reference sequence). The CDR3 reads CASSPTSGGSYNEQFF. CDR3 in DNA: TGTGCCAGCAGTCCGACTAGCGGGGGTTCGTACAATGAGCAGTTCTTC.

The sample holds many counts of this clonotype. V is TRBV6-2 or TRBV6-3 and J is TRBJ1-1, with 8 bases matching TRBD1. There are 13 residues in the CDR3. The V segment lost 7 bases and the J segment 5 bases; nucleotides outside the gene matches: 6. Germline CDR1 is MNHEY and CDR2 is SVGEGT. The CDR3 reads CASMSRGRTEAFF. In nucleotides, the CDR3 is TGTGCCAGCATGTCCAGGGGGCGGACTGAAGCTTTCTTT.

This clonotype was found a few times. J is TRBJ2-1 and V is TRBV6-6; 8 nucleotides match TRBD2. V lost 6 bases and J lost 5; bases outside the gene matches: 12. CDR1 and CDR2 (germline): MNHNY, SVGAGI (reference sequence). CDR3 length equals 16 residues. CDR3 DNA: TGTGCCAGCAGCACTGGACCGGGGGGGCCCCACAATGAGCAGTTCTTC. Protein sequence: CASSTGPGGPHNEQFF.

In its sample, this clonotype was seen many times. The V gene is TRBV5-1, the J gene TRBJ2-7; possible D gene TRBD2, 6 bases. There are 15 residues in the CDR3. The V gene lost 1 base and the J gene lost 3 bases, with 14 bases spanning the gap. Germline assignment: CDR1 SGHRS and CDR2 YFSETQ. CDR3 DNA: TGCGCCAGCAGCTTGATACCGGGAGCCAACTACGAGCAGTACTTC. Translating it yields CASSLIPGANYEQYF.

The rearrangement uses TRBV5-1 and TRBJ2-3; 9 bases agree with TRBD1. With 1 base clipped from V and 6 bases from J, the junction kept 9 bases outside the gene matches. CDR1 and CDR2 (germline): SGHRS, YFSETQ. The CDR3 contains 16 residues. The CDR3 is CASSLSPQGAGDTQYF. The CDR3 DNA sequence: TGCGCCAGCAGCTTGTCCCCACAGGGGGCGGGGGATACGCAGTATTTT.

The J gene is TRBJ2-1, the V gene TRBV5-6, with TRBD1 matching over 10 bases. CDR3 length: 15 residues. V lost 6 bases to trimming and J lost 8 bases; unmatched junction nucleotides: 11. Looked up from germline, CDR1 is SGHDT and CDR2 is YYEEEE. As DNA, the CDR3 is TGTGCCAGCACCCCTGGGGACAGGGGATCATATGAGCAGTTCTTC. This codes for CASTPGDRGSYEQFF.

This chain links TRBV7-9 with TRBJ2-7, with TRBD2 matching over 9 bases. The CDR3 is 19 amino acids. J was trimmed by 0 bases and V by 2 bases; bases with no gene match: 14. Germline assignment: CDR1 SEHNR and CDR2 FQNEAQ (reference sequence). The CDR3 sequence: CASSLYSGTSKTSSYEQYF. CDR3 bases: TGTGCCAGCAGCTTATACTCCGGGACTAGCAAAACTAGCTCCTACGAGCAGTACTTC.

This rearrangement joins TRBV11-2 to TRBJ2-5, with TRBD1 matching over 7 bases. The CDR3 has 16 residues. Trimming took 2 bases from V and 1 from J; bases not matched to a gene: 7. The germline CDR1 and CDR2 sequences are SGHAT and FQNNGV. CDR3 in amino acids: CASSLSERDSQETQYF. The CDR3 DNA reads as TGTGCCAGCAGCTTATCTGAGAGGGACAGCCAAGAGACCCAGTACTTC.

The V and J genes are TRBV7-8 and TRBJ1-4, with 11 bases fitting TRBD1. Losses at the gene ends were 5 bases for V and 9 bases for J; bases not matched to a gene: 8. Germline CDR1 reads SGHVS; CDR2 reads FQNEAQ. The CDR3 loop spans 15 amino acids. The CDR3 region is CASSRGGQGEQKLFF. CDR3 nucleotides: TGTGCCAGCAGCCGGGGGGGACAGGGGGAACAAAAACTGTTTTTT.

Of note for this clonotype: A much larger clone differs from this one at a single base, so this may be a read error. This chain uses TRBV12-3 or TRBV12-4 with TRBJ1-5; D is unclear. The CDR3 covers 15 residues. CDR3 in amino acids: CASSWEKYSNQPQPF. CDR3 DNA: TGTGCCAGCAGCTGGGAGAAGTATAGCAATCAGCCCCAGCCTTTT.

This clonotype was seen many times. This chain joins TRBV7-2 and TRBJ2-1; D possibly uses TRBD1 or TRBD2 (6 bases each). V shed 1 base and J shed 6 bases, with 16 bases lying between them. The CDR3 contains 16 residues. CDR1 is SGHTA, CDR2 FQGNSA, per germline. The CDR3 loop reads CASSLEVGGPLNEQFF. Written as DNA, the CDR3 is TGTGCCAGCAGCTTAGAGGTCGGGGGCCCACTCAATGAGCAGTTCTTC.

The sample holds one count of this clonotype. The chain uses TRBV18 and TRBJ2-3; D call uncertain. V was cut by 0 bases and J by 6 bases, with 10 bases left in between. CDR1 and CDR2 (germline): KGHSH, LQKENI. The CDR3 contains 14 residues. CDR3 sequence reads: CASSPPVSFDTQYF. CDR3 nucleotides: TGTGCCAGCTCACCACCGGTCAGTTTCGATACGCAGTATTTT.

The chain employs TRBV20-1 and TRBJ2-5; 7 positions agree with TRBD2. Unmatched junction bases numbered 11, after V lost 6 bases and J lost 4 bases. The CDR3 covers 14 residues. CDR1 DFQATT and CDR2 SNEGSKA come from the germline V gene (reference sequence). The CDR3 protein is CSAAPGLTSETQYF. CDR3 DNA: TGCAGTGCAGCTCCGGGACTAACTTCAGAGACCCAGTACTTC.

This clonotype was picked up many times. The J gene is TRBJ1-5, the V gene TRBV19, with D tentatively TRBD1 (6 bases). This CDR3 comprises 14 residues. Trimming took off 6 bases at V and 3 bases at J, with 12 bases between the two ends. Germline V gene sequence: CDR1 LNHDA, CDR2 SQIVND (reference sequence). Here the CDR3 reads CASRWTEPNQPQHF. The CDR3 nucleotides are TGTGCCAGTAGATGGACAGAGCCCAATCAGCCCCAGCATTTT.

A few counts support this clonotype. This CDR3 is missing its conserved last phenylalanine or tryptophan, likely due to a read error. This rearrangement joins TRBV7-2 to TRBJ1-1; TRBD1 agrees at 9 bases. Germline V CDR1 and CDR2: SGHTA, FQGNSA. Trimming cost V 5 bases and J 1 base; bases outside gene matches: 8. CDR3 length: 16 residues. The CDR3 nucleotides are TGTGCCAGCAGCCAAAACAGGGGGCGTGGGAACACTGAAGCTTTCTGT. Translation: CASSQNRGRGNTEAFC.

Comment on this clonotype: This may arise from a read error, as a much more abundant clone is one base away. The chain is built from TRBV11-2 and TRBJ2-1; TRBD2 is a possible D gene (6 bases). The CDR3 consists of 15 residues. Germline CDR1 reads SGHAT; CDR2 reads FQNNGV. V lost 7 bases and J lost 5, with 18 bases in between. CDR3 protein: CASIPRSGGNNEQFF. DNA of the CDR3: TGTGCCAGCATCCCCCGGAGTGGGGGGAACAATGAGCAGTTCTTC.

This clonotype came up many times. J is TRBJ2-1 and V is TRBV7-6, with 7 bases identical to TRBD1. The CDR3 is 16 residues long. V shed 1 base, J shed 2 bases, and the junction held 5 bases outside the gene matches. CDR1 and CDR2 (germline): SGHVS, FNYEAQ. The CDR3 coding sequence is TGTGCCAGCAGCTTAGAATTTGGACAGGCCTACAATGAGCAGTTCTTC. This encodes CASSLEFGQAYNEQFF.

This clonotype was seen many times. The V gene is TRBV7-6, the J gene TRBJ1-1; D remains unclear. V was shortened by 5 bases and J by 0 bases, with 13 bases between the two germline ends. The V gene's germline CDR1 is SGHVS and CDR2 FNYEAQ. The CDR3 totals 15 residues. CDR3 region: CASSLPAGMNTEAFF. CDR3 bases: TGTGCCAGCAGCCTCCCGGCAGGTATGAACACTGAAGCTTTCTTT.

DNA for the CDR3: TGCAGTGCCGGACTAGCGGGGGGCCGCACAGATACGCAGTATTTT. Encoded protein: CSAGLAGGRTDTQYF. The chain is built from TRBV20-1 and TRBJ2-3; 14 bases are a match to TRBD2. V dropped 6 bases and J dropped 1; count of bases not matched to a gene: 3. This CDR3 is built from 15 residues. In germline, CDR1 is DFQATT, CDR2 SNEGSKA (reference sequence).